This TCR beta chain was retrieved from a study of molecular identifiers for immune sequencing clone quantification. The overall study: Naive CD8 RNA (around 20,000 or 100,000 cells) was divided into five aliquots, with four sequenced.

This clonotype was seen once. Its antigen is not identified. This clone may be a read error of a much larger clone one base away. Findings and limits, study-wide: Sizes of clones that are highly expanded could be underestimated (if identical TCR molecules share a barcode).

The CDR3 covers 15 residues. Trimming took 6 bases from V and 5 from J; bases not matched to a gene: 11. The germline CDR1 and CDR2 sequences are SQVTM and ANQGSEA. In TCRdb, the PCR reads were re-called with MiXCR into one record per CDR3 protein. The sample carries under 600,000 distinct CDR3 sequences, about 21% recorded once. Material for sequencing was naive CD8+ T cells from blood, with Jurkat cell RNA spiked in. Subset indicated: FACS-sorted CD8+CD4-CCR7+CD45RA+ naive T cells. This chain links TRBV29-1 with TRBJ2-7; TRBD2 matches 12 bases. The TCR was taken from a human donor in good health. Some libraries in this study had Jurkat cell RNA spiked in. The CDR3 DNA reads TGCAGCGTCTGGGGAGGACTAGCGGGGAACCACGAGCAGTACTTC. It yields the protein CSVWGGLAGNHEQYF.